What follows describes a single T cell receptor (beta chain). As yet, its antigen is unknown. Measured with immunoSEQ multiplex PCR; TCRdb has only the in-frame clones, and not every one. Among around 20,000 clones listed, roughly 86% were seen once. This record comes from a study of lymphopenia after photon versus proton radiotherapy. General observations from the study: Under photons, naive T cells and diversity fell while effector/memory populations rose.

Trimming took 5 bases from V and 1 from J; bases not matched to a gene: 12. The germline V gene has CDR1 SEHNR and CDR2 FQNEAQ (reference sequence). The CDR3 is 17 amino acids. V gene TRBV7-9 combines with J gene TRBJ2-3; 7 bases fit TRBD1. This receptor was taken from a woman aged 45-60 years with pancreatic cancer. Sequences were derived from peripheral blood, sampled from a patient treated with photon-based radiotherapy. CDR3: CASSINPTGLGTDTQYF. The CDR3 region has the DNA TGTGCCAGCAGCATCAATCCGACAGGGCTCGGCACAGATACGCAGTATTTT.